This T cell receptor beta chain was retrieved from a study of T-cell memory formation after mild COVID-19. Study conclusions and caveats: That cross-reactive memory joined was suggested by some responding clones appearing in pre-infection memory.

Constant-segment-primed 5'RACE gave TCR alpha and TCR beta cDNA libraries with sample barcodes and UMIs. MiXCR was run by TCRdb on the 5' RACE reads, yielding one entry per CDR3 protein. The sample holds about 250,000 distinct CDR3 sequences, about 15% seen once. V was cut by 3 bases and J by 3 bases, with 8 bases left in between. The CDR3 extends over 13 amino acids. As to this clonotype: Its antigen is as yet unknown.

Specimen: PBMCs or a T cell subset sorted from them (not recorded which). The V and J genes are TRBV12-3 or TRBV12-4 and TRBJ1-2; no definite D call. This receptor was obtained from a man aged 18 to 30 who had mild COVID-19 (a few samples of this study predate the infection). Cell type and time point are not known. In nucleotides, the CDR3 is TGTGCCAGCAGTTTTAGTGTGGACTATGGCTACACCTTC. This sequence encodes CASSFSVDYGYTF.